This T cell receptor beta chain was found in a study of CD8+ T cells in alopecia areata. On the study more broadly: It was oral tofacitinib, at 5 to 10 mg twice daily, that treated patients received. Overall study results and limits: Relative to normal scalp, lesional scalp, especially alopecia totalis/universalis, showed higher clonality. Many expanded lesional clones persisted in scalp and blood during tofacitinib.

Treatment denoted: oral pan-JAK inhibitor, 5-10 mg twice daily. It was cDNA, reverse transcribed from extracted RNA, that served as the sequencing template. Sequencing was performed with immunoSEQ multiplex PCR; in TCRdb, only in-frame clones are kept and a portion is missing. The sample has fewer than 250,000 clones, around two fifths seen once; the top ten hold 0.48%. Worth noting for this clone: The antigen remains unidentified.

The sequence came from a human donor with alopecia areata. This sample comprised CD4+ T cells sorted from blood, obtained around week 30, from a patient treated with tofacitinib.

As DNA, the CDR3 is TGTGCCTGGGAGCGGACAGTAAAATACTCTGGGGCCAACGTCCTGACTTTC. This codes for CAWERTVKYSGANVLTF. The chain is built from TRBV30 and TRBJ2-6; TRBD1 might be the D (6 bases). The ends were cut back, 5 bases at V and 0 bases at J, with 17 bases in the middle. Germline assignment: CDR1 GTSNPN and CDR2 SVGIG (reference sequence). The CDR3 is 17 residues long.